This T cell receptor (beta chain) is drawn from a study of cytomegalovirus exposure and HLA in healthy donors. This clone was picked up one time. Germline V CDR1 and CDR2: SGHRS, YFSETQ. J was trimmed by 5 bases and V by 4 bases; bases with no gene match: 13. The CDR3 has 16 amino acids. Researchers ran the PCR with 60 Vbeta and 13 Jbeta primers. Per the authors' pipeline: Later reanalysis found 75 million to 95 million unique TCR beta chains, 9 million to 12 million of them shared. Using immunoSEQ multiplex PCR, the repertoire was profiled, and TCRdb retains in-frame clones only, with some absent. D and trimming come from the DNA, and the V and J calls and clone size come from that table. The table lists some 70,000 clones, roughly 68% of them singletons.

The rearrangement joins TRBV5-1 to TRBJ1-2; TRBD1 aligns across 8 bases. Sequenced: PBMCs. The TCR was taken from a woman in her fifties or sixties in good health and CMV-seronegative. Here the CDR3 reads CASSPLDPGQAYGYTF. The CDR3, as DNA: TGCGCCAGCAGCCCCCTGGACCCGGGACAGGCGTATGGCTACACCTTC.